Presented here are 26 T cell receptor beta chains from one specimen sequenced in a study of breast tumors, draining lymph nodes, adjacent tissues. Each CDR3 protein gets one entry after TCRdb re-called the multiplex PCR reads with MiXCR. The sample shows about 130,000 distinct CDR3 sequences, 20% to 25% of them seen only once. Axillary draining lymph nodes of breast cancer patients supplied the node samples. Input material: axillary lymph node tissue. The receptors were gathered from a female donor with breast cancer. Some clones in this sample may be carry-over from other donors' samples.

This clonotype was recorded many times. V usage is TRBV7-9 and J usage is TRBJ1-2; D is unclear. Trimming shortened V by 2 bases and J by 3 bases, and 7 bases separated the two germline ends. The CDR3 contains 13 residues. Germline V gene lookup returns CDR1 SEHNR and CDR2 FQNEAQ (reference sequence). CDR3 sequence reads: CASSLSGYYGYTF. CDR3 in DNA: TGTGCCAGCAGCTTATCGGGGTACTATGGCTACACCTTC.

This clonotype showed up many times. As DNA, the CDR3 is TGTGCCAGCAGCCAAGAAATGGAGGCACCCCTCCACTTT. It translates to CASSQEMEAPLHF. The V call is TRBV14, the J call TRBJ1-6, with unresolved D. Trimming stripped 0 bases from V and 11 bases from J, with 8 bases between. CDR1 is SGHDN, CDR2 FVKESK, per germline. The CDR3 extends over 13 amino acids.

To note about this clonotype: This is likely a read error, given that the CDR3 carries no conserved phenylalanine or tryptophan at its end. Because the CDR3's place on the DNA is in doubt, the DNA is left out and the CDR3 is given as listed by TCRdb. The gene calls are TRBV3-2 and TRBJ2-2; TRBD2 reflects the table's D call only, with no check against the DNA. TRBV3-2 is given as a pseudogene. Both ends counted, the CDR3 spans 20 residues. This CDR3 is CASSQDTPVGLAANTGELFS.

In regard to this clonotype: In this CDR3 the conserved last residue, phenylalanine or tryptophan, is missing, so a read error is likely. V and J are TRBV4-3 and TRBJ2-1, with TRBD2 identical over 9 bases. This CDR3 is built from 16 residues. After removal of 0 bases from V and 7 bases from J, the junction contained 7 bases not matched to a gene. From germline, CDR1 is LGHNA and CDR2 YSLEER. The CDR3 coding sequence is TGCGCCAGCAGCCAAGAAGGCGGGAGGGCCGGGAATGAGCAGTTCCTC. This codes for CASSQEGGRAGNEQFL.

This clonotype was seen many times. V gene TRBV20-1 combines with J gene TRBJ2-7, with D perhaps TRBD1 (6 bases). The V and J ends lost 1 base and 4 bases respectively, with 17 bases between them. The CDR3 has 15 amino acids. CDR1 is DFQATT and CDR2 is SNEGSKA in the germline V gene (reference sequence). CDR3 region: CSARAGAGLGYEQYF. As DNA, the CDR3 is TGCAGTGCTAGAGCAGGGGCGGGCTTGGGTTACGAGCAGTACTTC.

The chain recombines TRBV7-8 with TRBJ2-2; TRBD2 agrees at 15 bases. Germline V gene lookup returns CDR1 SGHVS and CDR2 FQNEAQ. V gave up 5 bases and J gave up 7 bases; unmatched junction bases: 8. CDR3 length: 17 amino acids. This CDR3 reads CASSPQGLAGGDGELFF. The CDR3 bases are TGTGCCAGCAGCCCCCAGGGACTAGCGGGAGGCGACGGGGAGCTGTTTTTT.

This clonotype was counted many times. This chain joins TRBV28 and TRBJ2-7; 9 bases fit TRBD1. Looked up from germline, CDR1 is MDHEN and CDR2 is SYDVKM. V dropped 3 bases and J dropped 5; count of bases not matched to a gene: 8. The CDR3 contains 15 residues. As DNA, the CDR3 is TGTGCCAGCAGTTTGTCGGGACAGGGTGAGGACGAGCAGTACTTC. This gives the protein CASSLSGQGEDEQYF.

The J gene is TRBJ1-6, the V gene TRBV2; D perhaps matches TRBD1 (6 bases). V was pared by 6 bases and J by 5 bases, with 11 bases between. The length of the CDR3 is 14 residues. Germline CDR1 is SNHLY and CDR2 is FYNNEI. Here the CDR3 reads CASSRRGNNSPLHF. The DNA of the CDR3 is TGTGCCAGCAGCCGCAGGGGAAATAATTCACCCCTCCACTTT.

This clonotype has ten or more counts. This chain links TRBV19 with TRBJ2-7, with TRBD2 as a possible D gene (5 bases). The CDR3 is 15 amino acids. Trimming left V 3 bases short and J 5 bases short, with 17 bases between. Germline V gene sequence: CDR1 LNHDA, CDR2 SQIVND (reference sequence). CDR3: CASSIKGVGIHEQYF. In nucleotides, the CDR3 is TGTGCCAGTAGTATCAAAGGTGTCGGGATCCACGAGCAGTACTTC.

This chain's CDR3 is CASSGDLNTEAFF. CDR3 DNA: TGTGCCAGCAGTGGGGATCTGAACACTGAAGCTTTCTTT. The rearrangement links TRBV2 to TRBJ1-1; no reliable D call. The CDR3 is 13 amino acids. Germline values: CDR1 SNHLY, CDR2 FYNNEI. With 4 bases removed from V and 0 bases from J, the gap between germline ends came to 6 bases.

This clonotype showed up just a few times. Given a much more abundant clone one base away, this may be a read error. The chain couples TRBV12-5 to TRBJ2-1; TRBD2 might be the D (6 bases). CDR1 is LGHNT and CDR2 is FRNRAP in the germline V gene. This CDR3 spans 15 amino acids. Trimming took 6 bases from V and 7 from J, leaving 19 bases between them. For the CDR3, the DNA is TGTGCTAGTGGCTTCACCGGGGGAAATGGGAATGAGCAGTTCTTC. Translated: CASGFTGGNGNEQFF.

The table lists this clonotype with many counts. The CDR3 sequence: CASSLGIAADTQYF. The CDR3, as DNA: TGTGCCAGCAGCTTAGGCATTGCAGCAGATACGCAGTATTTT. The chain uses TRBV11-3 and TRBJ2-3; D ambiguous. Trimming cost V 1 base and J 4 bases, with 9 bases left between them. The CDR3 has 14 amino acids. CDR1 and CDR2 (germline): SGHNT, YENEEA. Combining the CDR3 with reference TRBV11-3 and TRBJ2-3 gives the whole variable domain EAGVVQSPRYKIIEKKQPVAFWCNPISGHNTLYWYLQNLGQGPELLIRYENEEAVDDSQLPKDRFSAERLKGVDSTLKIQPAELGDSAVYLCASSLGIAADTQYFGPGTRLTVL.

Notes on this clonotype: Compared with germline, one end of the junction differs, possibly owing to a read error. The chain has TRBV10-2 and TRBJ2-1, with D tentatively TRBD2 (5 bases). From germline, CDR1 is WSHSY and CDR2 SAAADI. The CDR3 covers 14 residues. The CDR3 reads CASSLASTYNEQSF. In nucleotides, the CDR3 is TGCGCCAGCAGTCTAGCTTCCACCTACAATGAGCAGTCCTTC.

On this clonotype itself: This could be a read error, since a much larger clone is one nucleotide away. The V and J genes are TRBV5-1 and TRBJ1-2, with no clear D. Germline V gene data show CDR1 as SGHRS and CDR2 as YFSETQ. The CDR3 has 13 amino acids. CDR3: CASSLDGVYDYTF. The CDR3 nucleotides read TGCGCCAGCAGCTTGGACGGGGTCTATGACTACACCTTC.

The J gene is TRBJ2-1, the V gene TRBV19, with 8 bases fitting TRBD2. CDR3 length equals 14 residues. V was pared by 1 base and J by 8 bases, with 4 bases of the junction left unmatched. In germline, CDR1 is LNHDA, CDR2 SQIVND (reference sequence). Here the CDR3 DNA reads TGTGCCAGTAGTATAGGGACTAGCTTCCATGAGCAGTTCTTC. It specifies CASSIGTSFHEQFF. The variable domain in full, completed from reference TRBV19 and TRBJ2-1, reads DGGITQSPKYLFRKEGQNVTLSCEQNLNHDAMYWYRQDPGQGLRLIYYSQIVNDFQKGDIAEGYSVSREKKESFPLTVTSAQKNPTAFYLCASSIGTSFHEQFFGPGTRLTVL.

This clonotype was observed many times. This chain joins TRBV20-1 and TRBJ1-4, with 7 bases aligning to TRBD1. V lost 6 bases, J lost 4 bases, and 8 bases stayed unmatched. Germline V CDR1 and CDR2: DFQATT, SNEGSKA (reference sequence). This CDR3 is built from 14 residues. The CDR3 nucleotides read TGCAGTGCGACCCGGACAGGCGGTAATGAAAAACTGTTTTTT. Encoded protein: CSATRTGGNEKLFF.

A word on this clonotype: A much bigger clone sits one base away, suggesting this may be a read error. The chain carries TRBV20-1 and TRBJ1-2; D perhaps matches TRBD1 (5 bases). Trimming removed 3 bases from V and 0 bases from J, with 20 bases in between. The CDR3 consists of 17 residues. CDR1 and CDR2 (germline): DFQATT, SNEGSKA (reference sequence). The CDR3 protein is CSASPVAGDQANYGYTF. The CDR3 nucleotides are TGCAGTGCTAGTCCGGTAGCGGGGGATCAAGCTAACTATGGCTACACCTTC.

V and J are TRBV18 and TRBJ2-1; 12 positions agree with TRBD2. This CDR3 region has 17 residues. J was trimmed by 1 base and V by 2 bases; bases with no gene match: 3. The germline gives CDR1 KGHSH, CDR2 LQKENI. The DNA of the CDR3 is TGTGCCAGCTCACCAGAGACTAGCGGGAGATCCTACAATGAGCAGTTCTTC. Translated: CASSPETSGRSYNEQFF.

The table lists this clonotype with many counts. The V gene is TRBV20-1, the J gene TRBJ2-3; no definite D call. V dropped 1 base and J dropped 4 bases, with 0 bases sitting between them. This CDR3 is 10 amino acids long. Germline CDR1 DFQATT, CDR2 SNEGSKA (reference sequence). CDR3 sequence: CSARADTQYF. CDR3 in DNA: TGCAGTGCTAGAGCAGATACGCAGTATTTT.

The chain uses TRBV9 and TRBJ2-3; 10 bases agree with TRBD2. The V gene end was trimmed by 0 bases and the J gene end by 3 bases; junction bases not matched to a gene: 7. Germline V gene lookup returns CDR1 SGDLS and CDR2 YYNGEE. CDR3 length: 17 residues. The CDR3 DNA sequence: TGTGCCAGCAGCGTAGAGGTTAGCGGGAGGCGTACAGATACGCAGTATTTT. It translates to CASSVEVSGRRTDTQYF.

Many counts were recorded for this clonotype. The rearrangement uses TRBV12-3 or TRBV12-4 and TRBJ2-5, with D perhaps TRBD1 or TRBD2 (5 bases each). The CDR3 has 14 amino acids. V was cut by 3 bases and J by 1 base, with 9 bases left in between. CDR3 nucleotide sequence: TGTGCCAGCAGTTTGGGGACGAGCCAAGAGACCCAGTACTTC. This translates into CASSLGTSQETQYF.

This clonotype was seen many times. The chain has TRBV7-8 and TRBJ2-5; 7 nucleotides align to TRBD1. Germline CDR1 SGHVS, CDR2 FQNEAQ. The CDR3 totals 15 residues. The junction had 8 bases not matched to a gene; V was cut back by 2 bases and J by 5 bases. CDR3 region: CASSLLTGSMETQYF. The CDR3 bases are TGTGCCAGCAGCTTACTGACAGGGAGTATGGAGACCCAGTACTTC.

This chain uses TRBV9 with TRBJ2-1; unclear D gene. The CDR3 contains 13 residues. With 0 bases removed from V and 6 bases from J, the gap between germline ends came to 7 bases. CDR1 and CDR2 from the germline V gene are SGDLS and YYNGEE. The CDR3 bases are TGTGCCAGCAGCGTAGGCGCGGCCAATGAGCAGTTCTTC. The encoded protein is CASSVGAANEQFF.

This clonotype has at least ten counts. The chain is built from TRBV5-1 and TRBJ2-7; D unclear. Germline-derived CDR1 and CDR2 are SGHRS and YFSETQ. This CDR3 region has 12 residues. V gave up 6 bases and J gave up 4 bases, with 11 bases separating them. In DNA, the CDR3 is TGCGCCAGCACGGCGGACGGGTACGAGCAGTACTTC. Translated: CASTADGYEQYF.

The chain joins TRBV25-1 to TRBJ1-4; D unclear. This CDR3 region has 14 residues. V was pared by 4 bases and J by 12 bases, with 18 bases between. The germline V gene has CDR1 MGHDK and CDR2 SYGVNS. The CDR3 sequence: CASSVSGRGEELFF. The CDR3 DNA is TGTGCCAGCAGTGTATCAGGTCGCGGAGAAGAACTGTTTTTT.

The rearrangement joins TRBV20-1 to TRBJ2-1; D is unresolved. Germline values: CDR1 DFQATT, CDR2 SNEGSKA (reference sequence). This CDR3 has 13 amino acids. V dropped 0 bases and J dropped 9 bases, with 12 bases sitting between them. The CDR3 is CSARDHGDLEQFF. In DNA, the CDR3 is TGCAGTGCTAGAGATCACGGAGACCTTGAGCAGTTCTTC.